These 24 T cell receptor beta chains were sequenced from one sample in a study of shared clonotypes between healthy human individuals (dated by TCRdb to 2018 to 2021). CD8 naive samples were CD45RO-negative cells positively selected for CCR7, giving a CD45RA+CCR7+ population that excluded TemRA cells. Library method: the immunoSEQ multiplex PCR assay. TCRdb provides this immuneACCESS table in a form limited to in-frame rearrangements. Some clones are lacking; in checked studies, under half of them reflect an unresolved V gene, and why the rest are absent is not known. Here the sample has roughly 890,000 clones; nearly 95% occur a single time. 24% of the sample rests with the top ten. Sequenced: naive CD8+ T cells sorted from blood. Read against the paper, the sample's cell subset or site label means: CD45RA+CCR7+. The receptors shown here come from a young man in good health.

Details on this clone: This sample also contains other DNA sequences that code for the same CDR3. The chain carries TRBV9 and TRBJ2-1, with 12 positions matching TRBD2. V lost 0 bases and J lost 1; bases outside the gene matches: 2. Germline-derived CDR1 and CDR2 are SGDLS and YYNGEE. The length of the CDR3 is 17 residues. CDR3 loop: CASSVGLAGGSYNEQFF. For the CDR3, the DNA is TGTGCCAGCAGCGTAGGCCTAGCGGGAGGGTCCTACAATGAGCAGTTCTTC.

The rearrangement uses TRBV5-1 and TRBJ1-2, with 8 bases fitting TRBD1. With V trimmed by 0 bases and J by 4 bases, 11 bases remained unmatched. The V gene's germline CDR1 is SGHRS and CDR2 YFSETQ. The CDR3 loop spans 17 amino acids. CDR3 in amino acids: CASSLVGQGSQFYGYTF. CDR3 bases: TGCGCCAGCAGCTTGGTTGGACAGGGCTCGCAGTTCTATGGCTACACCTTC.

This CDR3 reads CASSGGAGGTGELFF. DNA for the CDR3: TGTGCCAGCAGTGGCGGGGCGGGAGGCACCGGGGAGCTGTTTTTT. The chain recombines TRBV28 with TRBJ2-2; 8 bases align to TRBD2. The CDR3 consists of 15 residues. Germline CDR1 is MDHEN and CDR2 is SYDVKM. Trimming at V came to 5 bases and at J to 4 bases, leaving 6 bases not matched to a gene.

This chain links TRBV29-1 with TRBJ1-2, with D possibly TRBD1 on 6 matching bases. Germline V gene lookup returns CDR1 SQVTM and CDR2 ANQGSEA. The CDR3 covers 16 residues. The V end was cut by 7 bases, the J end by 8 bases, with 29 bases between. This CDR3 is CSAGPASGGSVGGYTF. The DNA for the CDR3 is TGCAGCGCCGGGCCCGCTAGCGGGGGCTCAGTCGGGGGCTACACCTTC.

V and J are TRBV9 and TRBJ2-5, with D possibly matching TRBD2 (6 bases). Trimming took 0 bases from V and 1 from J, leaving 10 bases between them. Germline V gene sequence: CDR1 SGDLS, CDR2 YYNGEE. The CDR3 consists of 15 residues. In DNA form, the CDR3 reads TGTGCCAGCAGCGTAGGCGGGATAAGCCAAGAGACCCAGTACTTC. The encoded protein is CASSVGGISQETQYF.

The rearrangement joins TRBV5-1 to TRBJ2-7; TRBD1 agrees at 7 bases. Germline V gene lookup returns CDR1 SGHRS and CDR2 YFSETQ. CDR3 length: 16 amino acids. Trimming cost V 4 bases and J 4 bases; bases outside gene matches: 14. The CDR3 here is CASSARQGHPSYEQYF. The CDR3 nucleotides read TGCGCCAGCAGCGCCCGACAGGGACACCCATCATACGAGCAGTACTTC.

The V gene is TRBV25-1, the J gene TRBJ2-1; no clear D gene. V was cut by 7 bases and J by 7 bases, with 11 bases left in between. The CDR3 runs to 12 residues. Germline values: CDR1 MGHDK, CDR2 SYGVNS. CDR3 DNA: TGTGCCAGCACCACCGTGGGTAATGAGCAGTTCTTC. It translates to CASTTVGNEQFF.

The chain couples TRBV7-9 to TRBJ2-1; D may be TRBD1 (6 bases). The CDR3 runs to 14 residues. V lost 3 bases and J lost 8, with 14 bases in between. Germline assignment: CDR1 SEHNR and CDR2 FQNEAQ (reference sequence). CDR3 DNA: TGTGCCAGCAGCTTCGACAGGTTGAGCGATGAGCAGTTCTTC. The encoded protein is CASSFDRLSDEQFF.

The chain recombines TRBV27 with TRBJ2-1, with D tentatively TRBD1 or TRBD2 (5 bases each). This CDR3 is built from 14 residues. Looked up from germline, CDR1 is MNHEY and CDR2 is SMNVEV (reference sequence). The ends were cut back, 6 bases at V and 4 bases at J, with 13 bases in the middle. CDR3 in amino acids: CASRPGAGYNEQFF. CDR3 nucleotides: TGTGCCAGCAGACCCGGGGCAGGGTACAATGAGCAGTTCTTC.

V and J are TRBV19 and TRBJ2-7; weak D call: TRBD2 (5 bases). Germline V CDR1 and CDR2: LNHDA, SQIVND (reference sequence). Trimming pared 5 bases from V and 5 bases from J, leaving 16 bases between. The CDR3 extends over 14 amino acids. The DNA of the CDR3 is TGTGCCAGTAGTCTGAGGACTGCCTGGCACGAGCAGTACTTC. This gives the protein CASSLRTAWHEQYF.

This rearrangement joins TRBV6-1 to TRBJ2-7, with D hard to call. Trimming left V 4 bases short and J 0 bases short, with 10 bases between. The CDR3 runs to 14 residues. CDR1 is MNHNS and CDR2 is SASEGT in the germline V gene. Here the CDR3 reads CASSVRSSSYEQYF. DNA for the CDR3: TGTGCCAGCAGTGTCCGGTCGAGCTCCTACGAGCAGTACTTC.

This rearrangement joins TRBV29-1 to TRBJ2-7; D is unresolved. The CDR3 is made up of 14 amino acids. In germline, CDR1 is SQVTM, CDR2 ANQGSEA. Trimming left V 4 bases short and J 4 bases short, with 17 bases between. The CDR3 loop reads CSVVAARKEYEQYF. The DNA of the CDR3 is TGCAGCGTTGTCGCAGCACGGAAAGAGTACGAGCAGTACTTC.

In the case of this clone: Other DNA sequences in this specimen translate into the identical CDR3. The chain is built from TRBV27 and TRBJ2-7, with 7 nucleotides matching TRBD2. CDR3 length: 12 residues. Germline trimming cut 3 bases from V and 6 bases from J; bases unmatched to any gene: 2. Germline V gives CDR1 MNHEY, CDR2 SMNVEV (reference sequence). The CDR3 here is CASSLPGGEQYF. CDR3 sequence (DNA): TGTGCCAGCAGTTTGCCGGGGGGCGAGCAGTACTTC.

The V gene is TRBV4-1, the J gene TRBJ2-2; D gene unclear. With 1 base removed from V and 4 bases from J, the gap between germline ends came to 7 bases. The CDR3 covers 14 residues. Germline CDR1 is MGHRA and CDR2 is YSYEKL. The CDR3: CASSQGASTGELFF. For the CDR3, the DNA is TGCGCCAGCAGCCAAGGGGCCTCCACCGGGGAGCTGTTTTTT.

This clone was observed a single time. This sequence joins TRBV11-2 and TRBJ1-5; unclear D gene. The V and J ends lost 5 bases and 7 bases respectively, with 12 bases between them. The CDR3 contains 13 residues. Germline CDR1 SGHAT, CDR2 FQNNGV. The DNA for the CDR3 is TGTGCCAGCAGCCAGAGAGGACTGCAGCCCCAGCATTTT. Protein: CASSQRGLQPQHF.

The genes are TRBV6-5 and TRBJ1-5; TRBD1 might be the D (5 bases). Trimming removed 4 bases from V and 6 bases from J, with 7 bases in between. Germline V gene data show CDR1 as MNHEY and CDR2 as SVGAGI. This CDR3 has 12 amino acids. The CDR3 region is CASSSQGQPQHF. CDR3 nucleotide sequence: TGTGCCAGCAGTTCCCAGGGTCAGCCCCAGCATTTT.

This chain joins TRBV4-1 and TRBJ1-1; tentatively, D is TRBD1 (6 bases). Trimming removed 1 base at V and 0 bases at J, with 12 bases between. CDR1 and CDR2 from the germline V gene are MGHRA and YSYEKL. The CDR3 contains 16 residues. The CDR3 is CASSQARTDMNTEAFF. In DNA form, the CDR3 reads TGCGCCAGCAGCCAAGCGCGGACAGACATGAACACTGAAGCTTTCTTT.

The V call is TRBV13, the J call TRBJ2-7; 8 positions agree with TRBD1. The CDR3 contains 14 residues. Trimming cost V 7 bases and J 6 bases; bases outside gene matches: 11. Germline assignment: CDR1 PRHDT and CDR2 FYEKMQ (reference sequence). CDR3 loop: CASTYGQGPGEQYF. The CDR3 DNA reads TGTGCCAGCACCTATGGACAGGGTCCAGGCGAGCAGTACTTC.

This clone is medium-sized (0.01 to 0.1%). The chain links TRBV19 to TRBJ2-1, with D perhaps matching TRBD2 (6 bases). Between the trimmed V and J ends, which lost 7 bases and 3 bases, there was a span of 13 bases. This CDR3 comprises 14 residues. CDR1 LNHDA and CDR2 SQIVND come from the germline V gene (reference sequence). DNA of the CDR3: TGTGCCAGTAACGGGGGAGAGGTCTACAATGAGCAGTTCTTC. Translated, it gives CASNGGEVYNEQFF.

The chain employs TRBV4-1 and TRBJ2-5, with TRBD2 matching over 8 bases. With 0 bases clipped from V and 5 bases from J, the junction kept 5 bases outside the gene matches. The length of the CDR3 is 15 residues. The germline V gene has CDR1 MGHRA and CDR2 YSYEKL. The CDR3 DNA sequence: TGCGCCAGCAGCCAAGACAGGACTAGCCGCGAGACCCAGTACTTC. It yields the protein CASSQDRTSRETQYF.

In its sample, this clone was seen a few times. The rearrangement links TRBV4-3 to TRBJ2-3, with D hard to call. Germline V gene sequence: CDR1 LGHNA, CDR2 YSLEER. The CDR3 consists of 13 residues. The V gene lost 2 bases and the J gene lost 2 bases, with 5 bases spanning the gap. This chain's CDR3 is CASSQTVTDTQYF. The CDR3, as DNA: TGCGCCAGCAGCCAAACAGTCACAGATACGCAGTATTTT.

The V and J genes are TRBV7-8 and TRBJ2-7; a weak D match, TRBD2 (6 bases). Trimming removed 4 bases at V and 4 bases at J, with 17 bases between. Germline CDR1 and CDR2: SGHVS and FQNEAQ. The CDR3 length is 15 residues. The CDR3 bases are TGTGCCAGCAGCTCCCCCCGGGAGAAGTGGTACGAGCAGTACTTC. As protein: CASSSPREKWYEQYF.

CDR3 residues: CASRGGWETQYF. In nucleotides, the CDR3 is TGTGCCAGCAGGGGAGGGTGGGAGACCCAGTACTTC. This rearrangement joins TRBV11-2 to TRBJ2-5, with 7 positions matching TRBD2. This CDR3 spans 12 amino acids. Per germline, CDR1 SGHAT and CDR2 FQNNGV. Trimming took 6 bases from V and 5 from J; bases not matched to a gene: 3.

In its sample, this clone was seen once. The chain has TRBV11-2 and TRBJ2-7; either TRBD1 or TRBD2 may fit D (5 bases each). V was shortened by 5 bases and J by 4 bases, with 15 bases between the two germline ends. The CDR3 totals 14 residues. Germline lookup yields CDR1 SGHAT and CDR2 FQNNGV. The CDR3 sequence: CASSPSGGVYEQYF. The CDR3 nucleotides are TGTGCCAGCAGCCCCAGTGGGGGAGTTTACGAGCAGTACTTC. Drawing the rest from reference TRBV11-2 and TRBJ2-7, the complete variable domain is EAGVAQSPRYKIIEKRQSVAFWCNPISGHATLYWYQQILGQGPKLLIQFQNNGVVDDSQLPKDRFSAERLKGVDSTLKIQPAKLEDSAVYLCASSPSGGVYEQYFGPGTRLTVT.